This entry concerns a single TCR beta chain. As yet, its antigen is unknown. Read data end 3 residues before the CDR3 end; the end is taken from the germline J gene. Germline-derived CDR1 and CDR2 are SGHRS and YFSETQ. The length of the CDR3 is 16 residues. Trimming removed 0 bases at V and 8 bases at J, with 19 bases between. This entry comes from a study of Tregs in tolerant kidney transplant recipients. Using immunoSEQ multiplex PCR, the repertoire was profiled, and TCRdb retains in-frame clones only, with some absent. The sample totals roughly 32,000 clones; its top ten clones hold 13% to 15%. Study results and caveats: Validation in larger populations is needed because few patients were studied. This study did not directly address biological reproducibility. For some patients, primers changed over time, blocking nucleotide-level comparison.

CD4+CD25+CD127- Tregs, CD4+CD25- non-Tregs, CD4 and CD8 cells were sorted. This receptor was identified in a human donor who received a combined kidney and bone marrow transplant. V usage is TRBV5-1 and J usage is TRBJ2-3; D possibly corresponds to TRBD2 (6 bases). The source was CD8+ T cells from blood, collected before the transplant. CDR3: CASSLAPAGSLGTQYF. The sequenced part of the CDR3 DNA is TGCGCCAGCAGCTTGGCCCCAGCGGGCAGCCTCGGTACG.